The T cell receptor beta chain under discussion was sequenced for a study of glioma-infiltrating T cells. CDR3 length: 16 amino acids. Germline V gives CDR1 MNHEY, CDR2 SMNVEV (reference sequence). Of note for this clonotype: Given a much more abundant clone one base away, this may be a read error.

Using RNA template, CDR3s of TCR alpha and beta were amplified with iRepertoire arm-PCR. TCRdb analysed the multiplex PCR reads with MiXCR anew, one entry per CDR3 protein. The sample records about 410,000 distinct CDR3 sequences, about two fifths being singletons. The rearrangement uses TRBV27 and TRBJ2-1; TRBD2 aligns across 16 bases. Sequenced input: glioma tissue, nonneoplastic brain tissue, or PBMCs (not recorded which). The sequence derives from a human donor with low-grade glioma or glioblastoma, undergoing nonglioma brain surgery, or in good health (not recorded which). CDR3 in DNA: TGTGCCAGCACCCGGGGGACTAGCGGGAGGGCCAATGAGCGGTTCTTC. Amino acids: CASTRGTSGRANERFF.